This T cell receptor beta chain was identified in a study of shared clonotypes between healthy human individuals. Overall study results and limits: At large depth, rarefaction still showed sorted-subset sequencing to be incomplete.

Comment on this clone: Its cognate antigen is unknown.

Libraries were prepared by immunoSEQ multiplex PCR; TCRdb keeps only in-frame clonotypes and omits some of them. This table holds 2 million to 3 million clones, under 95% found once. CDR1 and CDR2 (germline): MGHDK, SYGVNS. The CDR3 consists of 13 residues. The sample taken for sequencing was naive CD4+ T cells from PBMCs. The subset is: CD45RA+ positively selected. This chain links TRBV25-1 with TRBJ2-5; weak D call: TRBD1 (5 bases). The J call is uncertain, as TRBJ2-7 better fits the DNA end. This clonotype was sampled from a young man in good health. Some clones in this sample may be carry-over from other donors' samples. DNA of the CDR3: TGTGCCAGCAGTGTGGGGCACAGGTTCGAGCAGTACTTC. The encoded protein is CASSVGHRFEQYF.